One T cell receptor (beta chain) is described in this entry. For the second PCR, which ran for 7 to 11 cycles, a sample-barcoded 5' primer and a J-beta primer mix were used. TCRdb reprocessed the 5' RACE reads with MiXCR, giving one entry per CDR3 protein. The profile shows roughly 1.5 million distinct CDR3 sequences, about 45% of them singletons. The V end was cut by 4 bases, the J end by 4 bases, with 3 bases between. Germline V gives CDR1 SGDLS, CDR2 YYNGEE. The CDR3 is 12 amino acids. The data belong to a study of blood T cells in healthy people across ages. Study information: With template switching, about one barcoded beta molecule was captured per two T cells.

The sequence came from a woman between 18 and 29 years old in good health. J is TRBJ2-6 and V is TRBV9; no clear D gene. The sequencing sample was made of blood. CDR3 nucleotides: TGTGCCAGCAGCCGCGGGGCCAACGTCCTGACTTTC. Translated: CASSRGANVLTF.